A selection of T cell receptor beta chains follows, all from one sample in a study of shared clonotypes between healthy human individuals. TCRdb's table, derived via immunoSEQ multiplex PCR, lists solely in-frame clones and lacks some. Of about 1 million clones listed, more than 65% are singletons. Source material: memory CD4+ T cells sorted from blood. The receptors shown here come from a man between 18 and 29 years old in good health. The CDR3 runs from the conserved cysteine through the conserved F or W. D genes are given only for firm matches. The size entry is marked missing in some rows and otherwise reads once, few, many or a size class.

once	TRBD1	TRBV7-6	TRBJ2-1	CASSLDAGGNNEQFF	TGTGCCAGCAGCTTAGACGCAGGGGGCAATAATGAGCAGTTCTTC
NA	NA	TRBV6-5	TRBJ2-1	CASSSAGSNYNEQFF	TGTGCCAGCAGTTCGGCCGGATCTAACTACAATGAGCAGTTCTTC
once	NA	TRBV7-9	TRBJ2-5	CASSLRGETQYF	TGTGCCAGCAGCCTCCGAGGAGAGACCCAGTACTTC
few	NA	TRBV18	TRBJ1-3	CASSPGFRDTIYF	TGTGCCAGCTCACCAGGGTTCCGAGACACCATATATTTT
NA	NA	TRBV5-4	TRBJ2-4	CASSSPGQFKNIQYF	TGTGCCAGCAGCTCCCCCGGACAGTTCAAAAACATTCAGTACTTC
NA	TRBD1	TRBV2	TRBJ1-4	CASSYRDRGNEKLFF	TGTGCCAGCAGTTATAGGGACAGGGGTAATGAAAAACTGTTTTTT
NA	TRBD2	TRBV18	TRBJ2-3	CASSPLSGSTDTQYF	TGTGCCAGCTCACCACTTAGCGGGAGCACAGATACGCAGTATTTT
NA	NA	TRBV6-4	TRBJ1-5	CASSDVAGGNQPQHF	TGTGCCAGCAGTGACGTTGCGGGGGGCAATCAGCCCCAGCATTTT
NA	NA	TRBV25-1	TRBJ1-6	CASSELGSPLHF	TGTGCCAGCAGTGAACTCGGTTCACCCCTCCACTTT
NA	NA	TRBV18	TRBJ1-3	CASSEQFSGNTIYF	TGTGCCAGCTCCGAACAGTTCTCTGGAAACACCATATATTTT
NA	TRBD1	TRBV7-2	TRBJ1-2	CASSFPGTGWRGYTF	TGTGCCAGCAGCTTTCCCGGGACAGGGTGGCGTGGCTACACCTTC
NA	NA	TRBV18	TRBJ2-3	CASSGDGLTNTQYF	TGTGCCAGCTCCGGGGACGGACTGACGAATACGCAGTATTTT
NA	TRBD1	TRBV9	TRBJ1-6	CASSVETGGNPYNSPLHF	TGTGCCAGCAGCGTAGAGACAGGGGGCAACCCCTATAATTCACCCCTCCACTTT
NA	TRBD2	TRBV7-3	TRBJ2-7	CASSSGLAGDEQYF	TGTGCCAGCAGCTCCGGACTAGCGGGGGACGAGCAGTACTTC
NA	TRBD1	TRBV7-9	TRBJ1-4	CASSPAGTAENEKLFF	TGTGCCAGCAGCCCAGCCGGGACAGCCGAGAATGAAAAACTGTTTTTT
NA	NA	TRBV6-6	TRBJ2-3	CASSYSSVDTQYF	TGTGCCAGCAGTTACTCGAGTGTAGATACGCAGTATTTT
NA	TRBD1	TRBV29-1	TRBJ1-1	CSVNPGTENTEAFF	TGCAGCGTGAATCCCGGGACAGAGAACACTGAAGCTTTCTTT
few	NA	TRBV30	TRBJ1-1	CAWSEAAGTAFF	TGTGCCTGGAGCGAGGCGGCAGGCACTGCTTTCTTT
NA	NA	TRBV5-1	TRBJ2-1	CASSLGFYGYNEQFF	TGCGCCAGCAGCTTGGGGTTCTACGGCTACAATGAGCAGTTCTTC
NA	NA	TRBV7-2	TRBJ1-6	CASSLPGYSPLHF	TGTGCCAGCAGCTTACCGGGGTATTCACCCCTCCACTTT
NA	NA	TRBV5-4	TRBJ1-6	CASSLDSRSYNSPLHF	TGTGCCAGCAGCTTGGATAGTCGCTCCTATAATTCACCCCTCCACTTT
NA	NA	TRBV6-6	TRBJ1-2	CASSYSGSLLGYTF	TGTGCCAGCAGTTACTCGGGCAGTCTATTGGGCTACACCTTC
NA	TRBD2	TRBV4-1	TRBJ2-3	CASSQQRGGSSRDTQYF	TGCGCCAGCAGCCAACAGCGGGGGGGGAGTTCGAGGGATACGCAGTATTTT
once	TRBD2	TRBV28	TRBJ2-7	CASSSGLAGRYEQYF	TGTGCCAGCAGTTCGGGACTAGCGGGGCGGTACGAGCAGTACTTC
few	NA	TRBV2	TRBJ1-5	CASSGRGMGQPQHF	TGTGCCAGCAGTGGACGGGGAATGGGTCAGCCCCAGCATTTT
NA	NA	TRBV5-8	TRBJ2-2	CASSLAGGRTGELFF	TGTGCCAGCAGCTTGGCTGGGGGCCGAACCGGGGAGCTGTTTTTT
NA	NA	TRBV7-8	TRBJ2-2	CASSLMTGAYTGELFF	TGTGCCAGCAGCTTAATGACGGGAGCTTATACCGGGGAGCTGTTTTTT
few	NA	TRBV19	TRBJ1-4	CASSIRPGKLFF	TGTGCCAGTAGCATTAGACCGGGGAAACTGTTTTTT
NA	TRBD1	TRBV2	TRBJ2-7	CASRRGQGVYEQYF	TGTGCCAGCCGAAGGGGACAGGGTGTCTACGAGCAGTACTTC
NA	TRBD2	TRBV30	TRBJ2-3	CAWTLLAGGGLTDTQYF	TGTGCCTGGACCCTTTTGGCGGGAGGGGGGTTGACAGATACGCAGTATTTT
few	TRBD2	TRBV30	TRBJ2-3	CAWSPHSGAGGTQYF	TGTGCCTGGAGTCCGCATAGCGGGGCCGGGGGTACGCAGTATTTT
NA	NA	TRBV10-3	TRBJ2-5	CAISESVVARQETQYF	TGTGCCATCAGTGAGTCGGTAGTAGCCAGGCAAGAGACCCAGTACTTC
NA	NA	TRBV18	TRBJ2-5	CASSGTQETQYF	TGTGCCAGCTCCGGGACCCAAGAGACCCAGTACTTC
NA	NA	TRBV6-5	TRBJ2-3	CASRPSGSTDTQYF	TGTGCCAGCCGCCCAAGTGGTAGCACAGATACGCAGTATTTT
NA	TRBD2	TRBV7-2	TRBJ2-1	CASSLGIAAGGVNEQFF	TGTGCCAGCAGCTTAGGGATCGCAGCGGGAGGCGTTAATGAGCAGTTCTTC
NA	TRBD1	TRBV18	TRBJ2-3	CASSQRQGADTQYF	TGTGCCAGCTCGCAAAGACAGGGGGCAGATACGCAGTATTTT
NA	NA	TRBV10-3	TRBJ1-2	CAINDGYTF	TGTGCCATCAATGATGGCTACACCTTC
once	TRBD1	TRBV7-9	TRBJ1-1	CASSLFRGQGSAEAFF	TGTGCCAGCAGCTTATTTAGGGGACAGGGTTCTGCTGAAGCTTTCTTT
many	TRBD1	TRBV4-1	TRBJ1-4	CASSHRQGQEKLFF	TGCGCCAGCAGCCATAGACAGGGTCAGGAAAAACTGTTTTTT
few	NA	TRBV11-2	TRBJ2-7	CASSLSGGNPTKSYEQYF	TGTGCCAGCAGCTTATCGGGCGGGAACCCAACAAAATCCTACGAGCAGTACTTC
NA	TRBD1	TRBV6-6	TRBJ2-7	CASSQGQGGAYEQYF	TGTGCCAGCAGTCAGGGACAGGGGGGCGCCTACGAGCAGTACTTC
many	NA	TRBV28	TRBJ1-2	CASSFPNYGYTF	TGTGCCAGCAGTTTCCCTAACTATGGCTACACCTTC
NA	NA	TRBV5-4	TRBJ1-1	CASSPPAGNTEAFF	TGTGCCAGCAGCCCCCCGGCGGGCAACACTGAAGCTTTCTTT
NA	NA	TRBV30	TRBJ2-3	CACFGSSTDTQYF	TGTGCCTGCTTTGGGTCTAGCACAGATACGCAGTATTTT
NA	TRBD2	TRBV7-8	TRBJ2-3	CASSLRLAGGVITDTQYF	TGTGCCAGCAGCTTGAGACTAGCGGGGGGCGTAATCACAGATACGCAGTATTTT
few	NA	TRBV5-6	TRBJ2-1	CASSLDTKGVNEQFF	TGTGCCAGCAGCTTGGATACTAAGGGGGTTAATGAGCAGTTCTTC
few	NA	TRBV29-1	TRBJ1-1	CSAGNTEAFF	TGCAGCGCAGGGAACACTGAAGCTTTCTTT
few	TRBD1	TRBV5-6	TRBJ1-1	CASSKYGGQGGKVNTEAFF	TGTGCCAGCAGCAAATATGGGGGACAGGGAGGAAAAGTGAACACTGAAGCTTTCTTT
NA	NA	TRBV25-1	TRBJ1-4	CASSLGGVGEKLFF	TGTGCCAGCAGTTTGGGGGGAGTAGGTGAAAAACTGTTTTTT
NA	NA	TRBV6-1	TRBJ1-3	CASSEGLGASGNTIYF	TGTGCCAGCAGTGAAGGGCTTGGGGCGTCAGGAAACACCATATATTTT
many	NA	TRBV6-1	TRBJ2-7	CASRGRSGGSYEQYF	TGTGCCAGCAGGGGGAGGAGTGGCGGATCCTACGAGCAGTACTTC
NA	NA	TRBV7-9	TRBJ2-7	CASRLTGSYEQYF	TGTGCCAGCAGGTTAACGGGGAGCTACGAGCAGTACTTC